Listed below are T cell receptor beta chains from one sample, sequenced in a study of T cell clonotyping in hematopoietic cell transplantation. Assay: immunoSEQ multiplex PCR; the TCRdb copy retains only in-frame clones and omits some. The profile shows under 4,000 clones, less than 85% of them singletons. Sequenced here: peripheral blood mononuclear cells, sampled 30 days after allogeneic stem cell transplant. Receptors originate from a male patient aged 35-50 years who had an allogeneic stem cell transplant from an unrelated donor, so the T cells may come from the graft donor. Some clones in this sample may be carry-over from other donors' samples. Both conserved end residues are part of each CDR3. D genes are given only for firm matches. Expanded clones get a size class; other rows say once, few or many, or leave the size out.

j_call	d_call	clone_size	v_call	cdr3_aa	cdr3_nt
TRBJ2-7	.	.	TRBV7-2	CASSFIGTAYEQYF	TGTGCCAGCAGCTTTATCGGTACGGCTTACGAGCAGTACTTC
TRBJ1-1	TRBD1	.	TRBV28	CASSPDRVDTEAFF	TGTGCCAGCAGTCCGGACAGGGTTGACACTGAAGCTTTCTTT
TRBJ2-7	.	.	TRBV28	CASSSPSTGALLEQYF	TGTGCCAGCAGTTCTCCGAGCACGGGGGCCCTACTCGAGCAGTACTTC
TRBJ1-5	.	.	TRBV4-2	CASSQDGGLDQPQHF	TGTGCCAGCAGCCAAGATGGGGGGTTGGATCAGCCCCAGCATTTT
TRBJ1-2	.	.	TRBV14	CASSPTWGTPHGYTF	TGTGCCAGCAGCCCGACATGGGGCACCCCCCATGGCTACACCTTC
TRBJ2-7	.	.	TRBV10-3	CAISEGQIHEQYF	TGTGCCATCAGTGAGGGACAGATCCACGAGCAGTACTTC
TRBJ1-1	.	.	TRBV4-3	CASSQEGRSPFF	TGCGCCAGCAGCCAAGAGGGGCGGAGTCCTTTCTTT
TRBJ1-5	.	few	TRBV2	CASSPSRGNNQPQHF	TGTGCCAGCAGCCCTTCCAGGGGTAACAATCAGCCCCAGCATTTT
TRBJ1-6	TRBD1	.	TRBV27	CASSLFPSGQGLSSPLHF	TGTGCCAGCAGTTTATTTCCTTCGGGACAGGGGCTTTCTTCACCCCTCCACTTT
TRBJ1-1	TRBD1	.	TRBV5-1	CASSLAGGQGRLMNTEAFF	TGCGCCAGCAGCTTGGCCGGGGGACAGGGGCGACTCATGAACACTGAAGCTTTCTTT
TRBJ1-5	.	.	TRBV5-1	CASSLSGDSNQPQHF	TGCGCCAGCAGCTTGTCAGGGGATAGCAATCAGCCCCAGCATTTT
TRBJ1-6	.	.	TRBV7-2	CASSLDGRASSYNSPLHF	TGTGCCAGCAGCTTAGACGGCAGGGCAAGCTCCTATAATTCACCCCTCCACTTT
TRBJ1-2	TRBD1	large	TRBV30	CAWSDRWTGYGYTF	TGTGCCTGGAGTGATCGCTGGACAGGCTATGGCTACACCTTC
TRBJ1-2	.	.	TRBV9	CASSTLTRRRGYTF	TGTGCCAGCAGCACCCTGACCCGACGGCGGGGCTACACCTTC
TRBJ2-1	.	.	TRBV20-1	CSARGSYEQFF	TGCAGTGCTAGGGGGAGCTATGAGCAGTTCTTC
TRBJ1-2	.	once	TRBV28	CASSEVGRGYGYTF	TGTGCCAGCAGTGAGGTTGGACGGGGCTATGGCTACACCTTC
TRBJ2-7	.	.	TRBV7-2	CASSLGRASYEQYF	TGTGCCAGCAGCTTGGGGCGGGCTTCCTACGAGCAGTACTTC
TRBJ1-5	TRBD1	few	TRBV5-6	CASSLAGTGTSNQPQHF	TGTGCCAGCAGCTTGGCCGGGACAGGGACATCAAATCAGCCCCAGCATTTT
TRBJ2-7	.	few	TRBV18	CASSPGTASSYEQYF	TGTGCCAGCTCACCAGGGACCGCTAGCTCCTACGAGCAGTACTTC
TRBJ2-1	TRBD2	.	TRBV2	CASSERLAGYNEQFF	TGTGCCAGCAGTGAGAGACTAGCGGGATACAATGAGCAGTTCTTC
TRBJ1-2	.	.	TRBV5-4	CASSLLGGYGYTF	TGTGCCAGCAGCTTGCTGGGGGGCTATGGCTACACCTTC
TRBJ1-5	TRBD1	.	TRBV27	CASSQQGDQPQHF	TGTGCCAGCAGCCAGCAGGGGGATCAGCCCCAGCATTTT
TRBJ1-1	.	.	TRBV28	CASYDLGDTEAFF	TGTGCCAGCTATGATCTCGGGGACACTGAAGCTTTCTTT
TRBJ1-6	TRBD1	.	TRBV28	CASSSFGQAQKPSSYNSPLHF	TGTGCCAGCAGTTCCTTCGGACAGGCACAGAAGCCGAGCTCCTATAATTCACCCCTCCACTTT